This entry is about one T cell receptor (beta chain). This entry comes from a study of control samples from healthy donors and cancer patients. Method: immunoSEQ multiplex PCR; TCRdb's copy keeps in-frame clones and lacks some. The data hold 120,000 or so clones, with around 90% observed a single time. This CDR3 is built from 15 residues. The V gene's germline CDR1 is MGHRA and CDR2 YSYEKL. The germline V and J ends were trimmed by 4 bases and 0 bases, with 10 bases remaining between them. This chain connects TRBV4-1 to TRBJ2-1; D perhaps matches TRBD1 (5 bases). The sequence came from a man aged 40-49 years in good health. Specimen: blood. The CDR3 DNA reads as TGCGCCAGCAGCCGAGACAGTGGCTCCTACAATGAGCAGTTCTTC. This translates into CASSRDSGSYNEQFF.